The entry that follows covers one T cell receptor (beta chain) sequence. This clonotype has a handful of counts. Its recognized antigen is unknown. No base quality information exists; no much larger clone differs at one position. The CDR3, cysteine through phenylalanine, is 12 amino acids long. Solely the CDR3 DNA is kept, with 36 bases framed from the first base. V and J are truncated by 7 bases and 4 bases respectively, leaving an intervening sequence of 14 bases. The germline V gene (reference sequence) yields DFQATT for CDR1 and SNEGSKA for CDR2. TCRdb records Illumina NovaSeq 6000 as the sequencer. TCR cDNA was synthesized by 5'RACE template switching, through which a universal primer site and unique molecular identifiers were introduced. Priming of cDNA synthesis was performed from both the TCR alpha and TCR beta constant segments. Library amplification used two PCR steps, and the second PCR step added sample barcodes and sequencing adapters. Libraries were sequenced on Illumina HiSeq 2500 (2x100 bp) or NovaSeq (2x150 bp). On the study's bioinformatics: MIGEC handled demultiplexing of reads and collapsing into UMI consensus sequences, while MiXCR performed V(D)J alignment. Using edgeR on replicate PBMC samples, clonotypes were called vaccine-responding if FDR was below 0.01 and the log2 fold change was above 5 up to day 15. Each bulk clonotype received a CD4 or CD8 identity based on whether the sequenced CD4 or CD8 repertoire contained that clonotype at higher abundance. The public reads were run again by TCRdb, first through fastp at Q25 and then through MiXCR, and only productive beta chains were kept. Entries are consolidated by CDR3 protein sequence, retaining the most common genes and DNA. TCRdb assigned the V and J calls; the authors' analysis was not used. The sample includes around 300,000 distinct CDR3 sequences, with 3.5% to 4.5% observed a single time. Around 19% of the sample belongs to the ten largest clones.

The source of the sample is a study of T cells after yellow fever vaccination (dated by TCRdb to between 2018 and 2020). Background on the whole study: The SMART-Seq v4 Ultra Low Input RNA kit was used to prepare libraries from fractions with low cell numbers. The cohort comprised two healthy male donors, one aged 18 to 29 and one aged 30 to 40 years. Bulk PBMC replicates and cell subsets were isolated from blood drawn at multiple timepoints before and after both primary and secondary immunization. To track T-cell clones before and after primary and booster YFV17D yellow fever vaccination, bulk TCR alpha and beta repertoires were sequenced longitudinally.

On the study overall, not on this receptor specifically: After the booster, most of the clones that had expanded following primary vaccination were detected again (96% of CD4 and 88% of CD8), which suggests that memory was broadly maintained. The secondary T-cell response was weaker than the primary response but faster, peaking on day 5 instead of day 15. Computational filtering was needed because FACS-sorted repertoires could contain abundant contaminating clonotypes from the bulk population. The study included only a couple of donors, which limits how far the findings can be generalized. A small fraction of clonotypes appeared in both the CD4 and CD8 compartments, likely as a result of convergent recombination.

Reading the label with the study, this specimen's treatment or condition is: live attenuated yellow fever vaccine strain. At each blood-draw timepoint, two biological replicates of bulk PBMCs were obtained. A standard Ficoll-Paque protocol was used to isolate PBMCs from peripheral blood. TriZol was used to extract RNA from bulk PBMCs, CD4 and CD8 fractions, and dextramer-positive and dextramer-negative fractions. Sequencing was performed on PBMCs, taken 15 days after the yellow fever booster vaccination. This receptor was identified in a man aged 18 to 30 who received the YFV17D yellow fever vaccine. The receptor chain draws on TRBV20-1 and TRBJ2-7; perhaps TRBD1 is the D gene, with 6 bases matching. The nucleotide sequence reads as follows: TGCAGTGTTCGAGGGGGTAGGTACGAGCAGTACTTC. This encodes CSVRGGRYEQYF.